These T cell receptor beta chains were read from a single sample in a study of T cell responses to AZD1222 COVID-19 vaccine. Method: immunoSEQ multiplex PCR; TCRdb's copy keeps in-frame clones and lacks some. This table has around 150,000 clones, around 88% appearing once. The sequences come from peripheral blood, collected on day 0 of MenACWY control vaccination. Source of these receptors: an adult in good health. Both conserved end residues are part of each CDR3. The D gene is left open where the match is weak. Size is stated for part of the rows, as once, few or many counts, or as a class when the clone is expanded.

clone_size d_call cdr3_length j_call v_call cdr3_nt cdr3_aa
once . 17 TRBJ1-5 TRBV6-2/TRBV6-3 TGTGCCAGCAGTTACGGCGGCGGGGGGCCAACCCAAGGGTCCCAGCATTTT CASSYGGGGPTQGSQHF
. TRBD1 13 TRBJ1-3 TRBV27 TGTGCCAGCGGGGACAGGGCGGGAAACACCATATATTTT CASGDRAGNTIYF
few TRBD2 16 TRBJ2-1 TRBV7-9 TGTGCCAGCAGCGAACCACCTAGCGGGGGGGCGGGTGAGCAGTTCTTC CASSEPPSGGAGEQFF
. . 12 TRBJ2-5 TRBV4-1 TGCGCCAGCAGCCAAGTGATGGGGACCCAGTACTTC CASSQVMGTQYF
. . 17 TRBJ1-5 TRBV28 TGTGCCAGCACCTATCCCGGGACCCCCCAGAGCAATCAGCCCCAGCATTTT CASTYPGTPQSNQPQHF
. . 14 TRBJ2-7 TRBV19 TGTGCCAGTAGTATCTCCAGGGACTCCTACGAGCAGTACTTC CASSISRDSYEQYF
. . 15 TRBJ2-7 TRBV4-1 TGCGCCAGCAGCCATAGATACCCGTCGCACTACGAGCAGTACTTC CASSHRYPSHYEQYF
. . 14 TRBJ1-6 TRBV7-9 TGTGCCAGCAGCTTAGCTCGGGGGGCCTCACCCCTCCACTTT CASSLARGASPLHF
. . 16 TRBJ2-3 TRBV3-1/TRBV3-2 TGTGCCAGCAGCCGCCGGGACGTTGGGTTCACAGATACGCAGTATTTT CASSRRDVGFTDTQYF
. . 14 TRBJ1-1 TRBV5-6 TGTGCCAGCAGCTTCCCTCAGGGAGAAACTGAAGCTTTCTTT CASSFPQGETEAFF
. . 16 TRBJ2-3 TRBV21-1 TGTGCCAGCAGCAAATGGGGTCCCCCAAGCACAGATACGCAGTATTTT CASSKWGPPSTDTQYF
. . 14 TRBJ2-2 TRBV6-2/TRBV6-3 TGTGCCAGCAGTTGGGGGCCGTACACCGGGGAGCTGTTTTTT CASSWGPYTGELFF
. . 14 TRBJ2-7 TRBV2 TGTGCCAGCAGTGAACCAGGGAAATCCTACGAGCAGTACTTC CASSEPGKSYEQYF
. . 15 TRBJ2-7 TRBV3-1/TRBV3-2 TGTGCCAGCAGCCAGGGAGCGGGCTACTCCTACGAGCAGTACTTC CASSQGAGYSYEQYF
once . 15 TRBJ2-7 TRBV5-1 TGCGCCAGCAGCCAAGCAAACAGGGCCTCGGGCGAGCAGTACTTC CASSQANRASGEQYF
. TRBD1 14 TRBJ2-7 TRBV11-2 TGTGCCAGCAGCTTCGGGACAGGACCTATCGAGCAGTACTTC CASSFGTGPIEQYF
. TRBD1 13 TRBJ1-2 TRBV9 TGTGCCAGCACTACAGGGGAACTATATGGCTACACCTTC CASTTGELYGYTF
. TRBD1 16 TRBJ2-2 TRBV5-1 TGCGCCAGCAGCCTAGATAGGGGGCAAGGAACCGGGGAGCTGTTTTTT CASSLDRGQGTGELFF
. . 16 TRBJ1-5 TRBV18 TGTGCCAGCTCCGATATCCCAGTAAAGGGAAATCAGCCCCAGCATTTT CASSDIPVKGNQPQHF
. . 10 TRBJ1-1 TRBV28 TGTGCCAGCACGGGAGCTGAAGCTTTCTTT CASTGAEAFF
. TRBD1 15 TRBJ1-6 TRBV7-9 TGTGCCAGCAGCTTAGCCACAGGGGATAATTCACCCCTCCACTTT CASSLATGDNSPLHF
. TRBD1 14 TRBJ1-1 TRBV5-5 TGTGCCAGCAGCAAGGGGACAGTGAACACTGAAGCTTTCTTT CASSKGTVNTEAFF
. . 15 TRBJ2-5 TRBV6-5 TGTGCCAGCAGTCGCAGGGGAGAGGCATGGGAGACCCAGTACTTC CASSRRGEAWETQYF
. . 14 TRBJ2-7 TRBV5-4 TGTGCCAGCAGCCAAGCGTCCAGAAGGGACGAGCAGTACTTC CASSQASRRDEQYF
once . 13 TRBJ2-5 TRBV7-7 TGTGCTAGCAGCTTTGGGAGACAAGAGACCCAGTACTTC CASSFGRQETQYF
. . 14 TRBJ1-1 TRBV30 TGTGCCTGGAGTGTACCAGGAGTAAACACTGAAGCTTTCTTT CAWSVPGVNTEAFF
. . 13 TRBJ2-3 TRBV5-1 TGCGCCAGCTGTAGCCAGGGCACAGATACGCAGTATTTT CASCSQGTDTQYF
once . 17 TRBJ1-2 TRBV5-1 TGCGCCAGCAGCTTGGCGGGGGGCGGTAGGGCTAACTATGGCTACACCTTC CASSLAGGGRANYGYTF
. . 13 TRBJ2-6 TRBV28 TGTGCCAGCTTTGATTCTGGGGCCAACGTCCTGACTTTC CASFDSGANVLTF
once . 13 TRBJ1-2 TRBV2 TGTGCCAGCAGCCCTGACGTAATCTATGGCTACACCTTC CASSPDVIYGYTF
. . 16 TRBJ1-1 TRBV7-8 TGTGCCAGCAGCTTAGGTTTGGGCAGGGATGGGGCTGAAGCTTTCTTT CASSLGLGRDGAEAFF
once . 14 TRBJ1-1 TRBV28 TGTGCCAGCAGTTTATCCTACAGAAGCACTGAAGCTTTCTTT CASSLSYRSTEAFF
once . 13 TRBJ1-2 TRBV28 TGTGCCAGCAGTTTTGTCTGGCCAAATGGCTACACCTTC CASSFVWPNGYTF
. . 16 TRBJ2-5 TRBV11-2 TGTGCCAGCAGCTTAGGCCTGCCAGGGGATGGCGAGACCCAGTACTTC CASSLGLPGDGETQYF
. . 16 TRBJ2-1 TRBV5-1 TGCGCCAGCAGCTTGTCTGGGGACGGAGCCTACAATGAGCAGTTCTTC CASSLSGDGAYNEQFF
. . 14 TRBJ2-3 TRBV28 TGTGCCAGCTACTCAGCGGGCCCCGGCGATACGCAGTATTTT CASYSAGPGDTQYF
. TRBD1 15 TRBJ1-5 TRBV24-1 TGTGCCACCAGTGACGTGGGACAGCTCGGTCAGCCCCAGCATTTT CATSDVGQLGQPQHF
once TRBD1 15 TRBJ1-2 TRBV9 TGTGCCAGCAGCATGACCGGGACAGGGGGAAGGGGCTACACCTTC CASSMTGTGGRGYTF
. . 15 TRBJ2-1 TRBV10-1 TGCGCCAGCAGTGAGTCGCCTAGCGTAACTCCGGGGCAGTTCTTC CASSESPSVTPGQFF
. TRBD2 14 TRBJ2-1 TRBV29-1 TGCAGCGGACGTGCGGCGGGAGTTTACAATGAGCAGTTCTTC CSGRAAGVYNEQFF
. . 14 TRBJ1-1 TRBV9 TGTGCCAGCAGTAACAGGGCCCAATACACTGAAGCTTTCTTT CASSNRAQYTEAFF
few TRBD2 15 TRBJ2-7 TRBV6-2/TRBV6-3 TGTGCCAGCAGTTCTTGGACTAGCGGGAGCTACGAGCAGTACTTC CASSSWTSGSYEQYF
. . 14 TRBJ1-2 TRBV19 TGTGCCAGTAGTAAGACAGTGACGAACTATGGCTACACCTTC CASSKTVTNYGYTF
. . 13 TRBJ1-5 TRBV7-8 TGTGCCAGCAGCTTACGGGGGGTCCAGCCCCAGCATTTT CASSLRGVQPQHF
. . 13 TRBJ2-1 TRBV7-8 TGTGCCAGCAGCCTTAATGAGGTCAATGAGCAGTTCTTC CASSLNEVNEQFF
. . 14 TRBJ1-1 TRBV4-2 TGTGCCAGCAGCCAAGAGGGCAGGGGCACTGAAGCTTTCTTT CASSQEGRGTEAFF
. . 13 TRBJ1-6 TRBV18 TGTGCCAGCTCCCCCGGGGGAAATTCACCCCTCCACTTT CASSPGGNSPLHF
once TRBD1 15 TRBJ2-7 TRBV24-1 TGTGCCACCAGTGACCCGGGACAGGGACGGTACGAGCAGTACTTC CATSDPGQGRYEQYF
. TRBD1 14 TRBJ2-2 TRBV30 TGTGCCTCCCCGGGACAGGGGGCAAACGGGGAGCTGTTTTTT CASPGQGANGELFF
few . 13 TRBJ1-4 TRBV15 TGTGCCACCAGCAGTAACCCTGGTGAAAAACTGTTTTTT CATSSNPGEKLFF
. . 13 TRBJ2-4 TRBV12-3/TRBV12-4 TGTGCCAGCAGTGAAATGGACCCAAACATTCAGTACTTC CASSEMDPNIQYF
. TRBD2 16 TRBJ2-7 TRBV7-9 TGTGCCAGCAGCGCACCGAGACTAGCGGGAGTCTACGAGCAGTACTTC CASSAPRLAGVYEQYF
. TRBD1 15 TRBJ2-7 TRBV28 TGTGCCAGCAGTTTACCCGGGACAGCCGCCTACGAGCAGTACTTC CASSLPGTAAYEQYF
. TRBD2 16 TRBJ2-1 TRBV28 TGTGCCAGCAGTGCTCTGACTAGCGGGGCGTACAATGAGCAGTTCTTC CASSALTSGAYNEQFF
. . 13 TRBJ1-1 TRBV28 TGTGCCAGCAGGGCCGACAGGAACACTGAAGCTTTCTTT CASRADRNTEAFF
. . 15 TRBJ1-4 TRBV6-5 TGTGCCAGCAGCGGACGGGGGGCGCCTAATGAAAAACTGTTTTTT CASSGRGAPNEKLFF
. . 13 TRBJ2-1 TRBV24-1 TGTGCCAGCCGGGACTCCTCCTACAATGAGCAGTTCTTC CASRDSSYNEQFF
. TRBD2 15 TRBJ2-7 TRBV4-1 TGCGCCAGCAGCCAAGTAGCGGGAGTATCCTACGAGCAGTACTTC CASSQVAGVSYEQYF
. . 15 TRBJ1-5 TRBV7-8 TGTGCCAGCAGGGATACAGGGAGAAGCAATCAGCCCCAGCATTTT CASRDTGRSNQPQHF
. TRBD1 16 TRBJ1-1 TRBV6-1 TGTGCCAGCAGTGGGACTTGGACAGGGGGCACTGGGGAAGCTTTCTTT CASSGTWTGGTGEAFF